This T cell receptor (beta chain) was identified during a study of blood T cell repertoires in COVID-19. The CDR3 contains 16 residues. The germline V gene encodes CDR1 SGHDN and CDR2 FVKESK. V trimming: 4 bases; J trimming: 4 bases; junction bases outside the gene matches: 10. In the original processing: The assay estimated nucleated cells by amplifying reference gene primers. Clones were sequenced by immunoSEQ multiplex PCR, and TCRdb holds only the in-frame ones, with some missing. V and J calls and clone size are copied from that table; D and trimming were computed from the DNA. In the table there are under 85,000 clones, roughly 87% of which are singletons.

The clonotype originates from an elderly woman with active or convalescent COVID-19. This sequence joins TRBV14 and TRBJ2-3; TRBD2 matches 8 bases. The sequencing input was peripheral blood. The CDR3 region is CASSPLAVVTPDTQYF. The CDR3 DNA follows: TGTGCCAGCAGCCCACTAGCGGTTGTTACTCCAGATACGCAGTATTTT.